The 21 T cell receptor beta chains reported below all come from one sample, sequenced in a study of T cell responses to AZD1222 COVID-19 vaccine. Measured with immunoSEQ multiplex PCR; TCRdb has only the in-frame clones, and not every one. The table lists 140,000 or so clones, more than 80% of them singletons. The sample here was peripheral blood, taken 28 days after the second dose of the MenACWY control vaccine. Receptor source: an adult who received the MenACWY meningococcal vaccine as a control.

The chain carries TRBV4-3 and TRBJ2-6; possibly TRBD1 or TRBD2 for D (5 bases each). The CDR3 loop spans 16 amino acids. Deletions cut 0 bases from V and 2 bases from J, with 8 bases between. Germline CDR1 and CDR2: LGHNA and YSLEER. CDR3 sequence: CASSQDGGTGANVLTF. The DNA of the CDR3 is TGCGCCAGCAGCCAAGATGGGGGAACTGGGGCCAACGTCCTGACTTTC.

This clone was recorded a few times. The chain recombines TRBV28 with TRBJ2-7, with D perhaps being TRBD1 or TRBD2 (5 bases each). Germline V gives CDR1 MDHEN, CDR2 SYDVKM. V was shortened by 10 bases and J by 5 bases, with 18 bases between the two germline ends. The length of the CDR3 is 13 residues. The CDR3 nucleotides are TGTGCCACCCTCCGAGAGGGCAGGGACGAGCAGTACTTC. This sequence encodes CATLREGRDEQYF.

The CDR3 DNA follows: TGTGCCAGCAGGCAAGGACAGGGGGTTTATTCACCCCTCCACTTT. It encodes CASRQGQGVYSPLHF. The rearrangement uses TRBV2 and TRBJ1-6; TRBD1 matches at 10 bases. V gave up 6 bases and J gave up 8 bases; unmatched junction bases: 7. The germline CDR1 and CDR2 sequences are SNHLY and FYNNEI. There are 15 residues in the CDR3.

The gene calls are TRBV4-1 and TRBJ2-3, with D unresolved. The CDR3 extends over 13 amino acids. Germline V gives CDR1 MGHRA, CDR2 YSYEKL. Trimming took off 0 bases at V and 6 bases at J, with 7 bases between the two ends. CDR3 loop: CASSQDLGDTQYF. The CDR3 DNA reads TGCGCCAGCAGCCAAGATTTGGGGGATACGCAGTATTTT.

CDR3 bases: TGTGCCAGCAGCCGCCAGTCCGATCAGCCCCAGCATTTT. Translated, it gives CASSRQSDQPQHF. The V call is TRBV3-1 (or the pseudogene TRBV3-2), the J call TRBJ1-5, with D unresolved. CDR1 is LGHDT and CDR2 is YNNKEL in the germline V gene (reference sequence). V was pared by 4 bases and J by 5 bases, with 9 bases between. This CDR3 region has 13 residues.

As DNA, the CDR3 is TGTGCCAGCAGCTCAGGAGGGGGCAAGGAAAAACTGTTTTTT. This codes for CASSSGGGKEKLFF. V gene TRBV28 combines with J gene TRBJ1-4; 7 bases map to TRBD1. V lost 6 bases, J lost 8 bases, and 9 bases stayed unmatched. CDR1 and CDR2 (germline): MDHEN, SYDVKM. CDR3 length equals 14 residues.

The chain has TRBV12-3 or TRBV12-4 and TRBJ2-2, with D hard to call. The V end was cut by 6 bases, the J end by 4 bases, with 9 bases between. The CDR3 length is 13 residues. DNA for the CDR3: TGTGCCAGCAGACTTTCGACCACCGGGGAGCTGTTTTTT. It specifies CASRLSTTGELFF.

This chain links TRBV28 with TRBJ2-7; D remains unclear. V gave up 6 bases and J gave up 3 bases, with 6 bases separating them. The CDR3 sequence is 11 residues long. Germline lookup yields CDR1 MDHEN and CDR2 SYDVKM. CDR3 in DNA: TGTGCCAGCAGGGGCGACTACGAGCAGTACTTC. Translation: CASRGDYEQYF.

The chain carries TRBV11-2 and TRBJ1-6, with D possibly matching TRBD1 (5 bases). The CDR3 consists of 17 residues. V dropped 5 bases and J dropped 8 bases, with 22 bases sitting between them. CDR1 is SGHAT, CDR2 FQNNGV, per germline. DNA of the CDR3: TGTGCCAGCAGCCCGAGCCCGACTCGGGGACCACATTCACCCCTCCACTTT. Its translation is CASSPSPTRGPHSPLHF.

The chain recombines TRBV4-3 with TRBJ2-7, with 7 bases identical to TRBD1. Per germline, CDR1 LGHNA and CDR2 YSLEER. This CDR3 is 14 amino acids long. J was trimmed by 2 bases and V by 4 bases; bases with no gene match: 5. This CDR3 reads CASSPQTGPYEQYF. In DNA form, the CDR3 reads TGCGCCAGCAGCCCCCAGACAGGGCCCTACGAGCAGTACTTC.

The chain combines TRBV28 with TRBJ2-2; no clear D. Trimming took 2 bases from V and 2 from J, leaving 12 bases between them. CDR1 and CDR2 (germline): MDHEN, SYDVKM. This CDR3 has 16 residues. The CDR3 sequence is CASSLDVSVNTGELFF. The CDR3 DNA follows: TGTGCCAGCAGTTTAGACGTCTCGGTTAACACCGGGGAGCTGTTTTTT.

This chain joins TRBV11-3 and TRBJ2-7; D is unclear. V was clipped by 0 bases and J by 3 bases, with 12 bases between them. The CDR3 runs to 15 residues. Germline assignment: CDR1 SGHNT and CDR2 YENEEA. In DNA, the CDR3 is TGTGCCAGCAGCTTAGAGGCTGGCAAACACTACGAGCAGTACTTC. Amino acid sequence: CASSLEAGKHYEQYF.

The genes are TRBV2 and TRBJ2-7; D is possibly TRBD2 (6 bases). Trimming removed 6 bases at V and 4 bases at J, with 19 bases between. The CDR3 consists of 15 residues. CDR1 SNHLY and CDR2 FYNNEI come from the germline V gene. The CDR3: CASSARRAEQYEQYF. The CDR3 DNA reads TGTGCCAGCAGCGCCCGGAGGGCAGAGCAGTACGAGCAGTACTTC.

In DNA, the CDR3 is TGTGCCAGCAGCTTGGCCAGGGGAAATGAGCAGTTCTTC. Its protein product is CASSLARGNEQFF. This chain links TRBV5-4 with TRBJ2-1; D may be TRBD1 (6 bases). V was cut by 0 bases and J by 7 bases, with 8 bases left in between. CDR1 and CDR2 (germline): SGHNT, YYREEE (reference sequence). The CDR3 sequence is 13 residues long.

In DNA, the CDR3 is TGTGCCAGTACTTCCGGGAGCTCTGGAAACACCATATATTTT. Residues: CASTSGSSGNTIYF. The rearrangement links TRBV19 to TRBJ1-3; D gene uncertain. Germline V gene sequence: CDR1 LNHDA, CDR2 SQIVND (reference sequence). Trimming shortened V by 7 bases and J by 0 bases, and 10 bases separated the two germline ends. The CDR3 contains 14 residues.

The chain carries TRBV5-1 and TRBJ1-5, with 8 bases identical to TRBD1. V trimming: 7 bases; J trimming: 4 bases; junction bases outside the gene matches: 16. Per the germline V gene, CDR1 is SGHRS and CDR2 is YFSETQ. There are 17 residues in the CDR3. CDR3 DNA sequence: TGCGCCAGCTCCTCGGACAGGGAGGTGGGGGGTAATCAGCCCCAGCATTTT. It encodes CASSSDREVGGNQPQHF.

V is TRBV5-4 and J is TRBJ2-5, with D perhaps given as TRBD1 or TRBD2 (6 bases each). Trimming took off 0 bases at V and 2 bases at J, with 14 bases between the two ends. Germline V gene sequence: CDR1 SGHNT, CDR2 YYREEE (reference sequence). The CDR3 totals 16 residues. CDR3 amino acids: CASSLGRGAGQETQYF. CDR3 coding DNA: TGTGCCAGCAGCTTGGGTAGGGGGGCCGGACAAGAGACCCAGTACTTC.

This chain uses TRBV4-3 with TRBJ2-2, with TRBD1 matching 7 bases. Germline CDR1 LGHNA, CDR2 YSLEER. Trimming at V came to 3 bases and at J to 3 bases, leaving 7 bases not matched to a gene. The CDR3 is 16 residues long. CDR3 loop: CASSHRQGVDTGELFF. The CDR3, as DNA: TGCGCCAGCAGCCATAGACAGGGCGTTGACACCGGGGAGCTGTTTTTT.

This clone was counted between two and nine times. The chain recombines TRBV7-9 with TRBJ2-3; 7 bases align to TRBD1. The CDR3 has 16 amino acids. Trimming removed 2 bases from V and 0 bases from J; junction bases left unmatched: 5. Germline lookup yields CDR1 SEHNR and CDR2 FQNEAQ (reference sequence). In DNA, the CDR3 is TGTGCCAGCAGCTTAACAGGGGCACAGAGCACAGATACGCAGTATTTT. The encoded protein is CASSLTGAQSTDTQYF.

This sequence joins TRBV7-8 and TRBJ1-4; the match to TRBD1 covers 7 bases. Germline V gene data show CDR1 as SGHVS and CDR2 as FQNEAQ. This CDR3 contains 16 residues. The ends lost 1 base at V and 5 bases at J; junction bases unmatched: 7. The CDR3 loop is CASSLGDRVGNEKLFF. CDR3 nucleotides: TGTGCCAGCAGCTTAGGAGACAGGGTGGGGAATGAAAAACTGTTTTTT.

V is TRBV5-6 and J is TRBJ1-1; D may be TRBD1 (6 bases). Germline V gives CDR1 SGHDT, CDR2 YYEEEE. This CDR3 has 15 residues. The V and J ends lost 6 bases and 5 bases respectively, with 20 bases between them. The CDR3 is CASIPGRGRRTEAFF. The DNA of the CDR3 is TGTGCCAGCATTCCCGGCCGGGGGCGTAGGACTGAAGCTTTCTTT.